This TCR beta chain was sequenced in a study of beta chain features in type 1 diabetes. Study-level results: A pattern of fewer insertions and more deletions at VDJ junctions was seen in type 1 diabetes patients. Any PCR bias toward short templates would affect both groups alike.

Every sorted population was more than 95% pure. With regard to this clone: What it recognizes is unknown.

As every portion of the isolated RNA was reverse transcribed, the sequencing read expressed TCRB transcripts. Data came from immunoSEQ multiplex PCR; TCRdb stores just in-frame clones and leaves some out. Among around 250,000 clones listed, about 70% were seen once. CDR3 length: 14 residues. Germline assignment: CDR1 SQVTM and CDR2 ANQGSEA. After removal of 7 bases from V and 2 bases from J, the junction contained 7 bases not matched to a gene. This chain links TRBV29-1 with TRBJ2-1; 8 bases are a match to TRBD1. Sample: naive CD4+ T cells from blood. The sequence was collected from a man aged 30 to 45 in good health. The CDR3: CSAQDRVTYNEQFF. The CDR3 DNA reads as TGCAGCGCTCAGGACAGGGTGACCTACAATGAGCAGTTCTTC.